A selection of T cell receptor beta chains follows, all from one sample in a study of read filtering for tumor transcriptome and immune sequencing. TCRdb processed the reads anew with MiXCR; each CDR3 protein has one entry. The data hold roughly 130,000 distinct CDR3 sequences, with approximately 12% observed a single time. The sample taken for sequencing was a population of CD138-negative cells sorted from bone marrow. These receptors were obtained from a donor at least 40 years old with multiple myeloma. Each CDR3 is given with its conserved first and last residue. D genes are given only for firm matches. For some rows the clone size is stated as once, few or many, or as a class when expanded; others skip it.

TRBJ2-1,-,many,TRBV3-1,TGTGCCAGCAGCCTTTATATAGGGTACAATGAGCAGTTCTTC,CASSLYIGYNEQFF
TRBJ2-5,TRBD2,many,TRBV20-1,TGCAGTGCTTCTCGGACTAGCGGGTTAAATTCGGAGACCCAGTACTTC,CSASRTSGLNSETQYF
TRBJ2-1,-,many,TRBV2,TGTGCCATCGACCCTCCGGGGGGCTTCTACAATGAGCAGTTCTTC,CAIDPPGGFYNEQFF
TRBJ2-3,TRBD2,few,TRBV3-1,TGTGCCAGCAGCCAAGATCGAGCGGGAGGACCAGATACGCAGTATTTT,CASSQDRAGGPDTQYF
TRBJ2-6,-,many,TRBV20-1,TGCAGTGCTACTAAACAGGGAACTGGGGCCAACGTCCTGACTTTC,CSATKQGTGANVLTF
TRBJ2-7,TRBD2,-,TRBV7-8,TGTGCCAGCAGCTCCCGGACTAGCGGGTCCTACGAGCAGTACTTC,CASSSRTSGSYEQYF
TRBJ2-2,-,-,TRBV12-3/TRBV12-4,TGTTCCAGCAGTTTAGACCCGGGGGCCTATACCGGGGAGCTGTTTTTT,CSSSLDPGAYTGELFF
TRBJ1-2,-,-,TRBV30,TGTGCCTGGAGGAGGAGGGGGAGTGGCCACACCTTC,CAWRRRGSGHTF
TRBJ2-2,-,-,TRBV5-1,TGCGCCAGCAGCTTGGATTGGACTACGGTCGGGGAGCTGCTTTTT,CASSLDWTTVGELLF
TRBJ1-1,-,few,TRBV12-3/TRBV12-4,TGTGCCAGCAGTTCACAGGGTCACACTGAAGCTTTCTTT,CASSSQGHTEAFF
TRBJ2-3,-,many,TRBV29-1,TGCAGCGGGGGCAGGGTCTCAGATACGCAGTATTTT,CSGGRVSDTQYF
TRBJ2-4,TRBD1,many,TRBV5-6,TGTGCCAGCAGCTTGGAGGGACAGGGGAGCATTCAGTACTTC,CASSLEGQGSIQYF
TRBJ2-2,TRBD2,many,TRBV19,TGTGCCAGTAGACCGGGGGGCACCGGGGAGCTGTTTTTT,CASRPGGTGELFF
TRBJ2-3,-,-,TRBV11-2,TGTGCCAGCAGCTTCAGAGGGACAAGCACAGATACGCAGTATTTT,CASSFRGTSTDTQYF
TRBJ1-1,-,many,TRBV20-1,TGCAGTGCTCCTCGACACTTGAACACTGAAGCTTTCTTT,CSAPRHLNTEAFF
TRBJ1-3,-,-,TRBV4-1,TGCGCCAGCAGCCCATCGGAGCTCCCAGGAAACACCATATATTTT,CASSPSELPGNTIYF
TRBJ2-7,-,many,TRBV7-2,TGTGCCAGCAGCTTAGCGGGTCGGGTTCCGAACGAGCAGTACTTC,CASSLAGRVPNEQYF
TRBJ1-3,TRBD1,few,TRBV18,TGTGCCAGCTCACCACTTGGACAGGCGACCTCTGGAAACACCATATATTTT,CASSPLGQATSGNTIYF
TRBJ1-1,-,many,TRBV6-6,TGTGCCAGCATCTTAACGGGGGGAACGGAAGCTTTCTTT,CASILTGGTEAFF
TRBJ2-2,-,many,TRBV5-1,TGCGCCAGCAGCTGGGGAGCCAGAGGGGAGCTGTTTTTT,CASSWGARGELFF
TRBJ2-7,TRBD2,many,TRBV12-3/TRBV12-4,TGTGCCAGCAAGGGACTAGCGGTGCACGAGCAGTACTTC,CASKGLAVHEQYF
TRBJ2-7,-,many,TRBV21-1,TGTGCCAGCAGCAAACCCCCCCCGGGAGGGTGGGAGCAGTACTTC,CASSKPPPGGWEQYF
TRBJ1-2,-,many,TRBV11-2,TGTGCCAGCAGCTTAAACCCTGACAACTATGGCTACACCTTC,CASSLNPDNYGYTF
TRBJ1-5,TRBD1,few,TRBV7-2,TGTGCCAGCAGCTTACGGACAGGACGTCCCAATCAGCCCCAGCATTTT,CASSLRTGRPNQPQHF
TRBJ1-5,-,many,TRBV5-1,TGCGCCAGCAGCCTGGGGGTATATAGCAATCAGCCCCAGCATTTT,CASSLGVYSNQPQHF
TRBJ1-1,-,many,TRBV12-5,TGTGCTAGTGTCCTATACCAAAACACTGAAGCTTTCTTT,CASVLYQNTEAFF
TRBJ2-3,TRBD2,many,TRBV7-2,TGTGCCAGCAGCTTAAGATTCGGGGGGATCACAGATACGCAGTATTTT,CASSLRFGGITDTQYF
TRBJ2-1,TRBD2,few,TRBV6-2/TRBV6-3,TGTGCCAGCCGTAGCGGGGGGTACAATGAGCAGTTCTTC,CASRSGGYNEQFF
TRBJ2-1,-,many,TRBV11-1,TGTGCCAGCAGCTGGGGACAAGCGGCGGCGGAGCAGTTCTTC,CASSWGQAAAEQFF
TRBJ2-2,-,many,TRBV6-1,TGTGCCAGCAGTAGACTAGCCGGGGAGCTGTTTTTT,CASSRLAGELFF
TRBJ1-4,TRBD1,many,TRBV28,TGTGCCAGCAGTTCTCCTCCCGGGACAGGGGCTGCTAATGAAAAACTGTTTTTT,CASSSPPGTGAANEKLFF
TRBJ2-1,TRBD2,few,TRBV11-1,TGTGCCAGCTCCAATAGCGGGAGTTCCTACAATGAGCAGTTCTTC,CASSNSGSSYNEQFF
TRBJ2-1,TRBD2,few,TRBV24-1,TGTGCCACCAGTAGCGGGAGTCAAGGCTCCTACAATGAGCAGTTCTTC,CATSSGSQGSYNEQFF
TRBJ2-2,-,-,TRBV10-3,TGTGCCATCAGTGAGGTGGCTTTAGGCACCGGGGGGCTGTTTTTT,CAISEVALGTGGLFF
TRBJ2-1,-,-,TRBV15,TGTGCTACCAGCAGAGGGCCAGTAGGGCTTCTGGGGCAGTTATTC,CATSRGPVGLLGQLF
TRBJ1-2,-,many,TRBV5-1,TGCGCCAGCAGCTTGGACAGAAACTATGGCTACACCTTC,CASSLDRNYGYTF
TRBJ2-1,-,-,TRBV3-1,TGTGCCAGCAGCCAAGAAGCGGGACAGTCCTACAATGAGCAGTTCTTC,CASSQEAGQSYNEQFF
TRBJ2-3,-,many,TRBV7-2,TGTGCCAGCAGCTTGGGACTTAAGGCAACGCAGTATTTT,CASSLGLKATQYF
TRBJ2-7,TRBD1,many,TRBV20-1,TGCAGTGCTAGAGATTGGACAGGGAGGTACGAGCAGTACTTC,CSARDWTGRYEQYF
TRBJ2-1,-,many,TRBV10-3,TGTGCCATCAGACGGACAGTGGGAGCTTACAATGAGCAGTTCTTC,CAIRRTVGAYNEQFF
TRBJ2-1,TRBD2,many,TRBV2,TGTGCCAGCAGTTGGACTAGCGGAGACAATGAGCAGTTCTTC,CASSWTSGDNEQFF
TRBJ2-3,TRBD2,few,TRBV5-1,TGCGCCAGCAGCCCGGGGACTACCACAGATACGCAGTATTTT,CASSPGTTTDTQYF
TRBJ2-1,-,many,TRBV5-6,TGTGCCAGCAGCTCCTTACGTGGGGGGCCCTACAATGAGCAGTTCTTC,CASSSLRGGPYNEQFF
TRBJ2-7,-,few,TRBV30,TGTGCCTGGAGTGAGAACTACGAGCAGTACTTC,CAWSENYEQYF
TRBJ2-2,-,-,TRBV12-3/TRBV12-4,TGTGCCAGCAGTTTGGTCCATTCCGGGGAGCTGTTTTTT,CASSLVHSGELFF
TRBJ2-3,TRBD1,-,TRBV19,TGTGCCAGTAGGATAGGTCTGGACAGGGCCACAGATACGCAGTATTTT,CASRIGLDRATDTQYF
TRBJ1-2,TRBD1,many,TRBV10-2,TGCGCCAGCAGTGGTGACAGGGGGAGTGATGGCTACACCTTC,CASSGDRGSDGYTF
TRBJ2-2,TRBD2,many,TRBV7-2,TGTGCCAGCAGCTATACACGGCGACTAGCGGGAGAAGGCGGCACCGGGGAGCTGTTTTTT,CASSYTRRLAGEGGTGELFF